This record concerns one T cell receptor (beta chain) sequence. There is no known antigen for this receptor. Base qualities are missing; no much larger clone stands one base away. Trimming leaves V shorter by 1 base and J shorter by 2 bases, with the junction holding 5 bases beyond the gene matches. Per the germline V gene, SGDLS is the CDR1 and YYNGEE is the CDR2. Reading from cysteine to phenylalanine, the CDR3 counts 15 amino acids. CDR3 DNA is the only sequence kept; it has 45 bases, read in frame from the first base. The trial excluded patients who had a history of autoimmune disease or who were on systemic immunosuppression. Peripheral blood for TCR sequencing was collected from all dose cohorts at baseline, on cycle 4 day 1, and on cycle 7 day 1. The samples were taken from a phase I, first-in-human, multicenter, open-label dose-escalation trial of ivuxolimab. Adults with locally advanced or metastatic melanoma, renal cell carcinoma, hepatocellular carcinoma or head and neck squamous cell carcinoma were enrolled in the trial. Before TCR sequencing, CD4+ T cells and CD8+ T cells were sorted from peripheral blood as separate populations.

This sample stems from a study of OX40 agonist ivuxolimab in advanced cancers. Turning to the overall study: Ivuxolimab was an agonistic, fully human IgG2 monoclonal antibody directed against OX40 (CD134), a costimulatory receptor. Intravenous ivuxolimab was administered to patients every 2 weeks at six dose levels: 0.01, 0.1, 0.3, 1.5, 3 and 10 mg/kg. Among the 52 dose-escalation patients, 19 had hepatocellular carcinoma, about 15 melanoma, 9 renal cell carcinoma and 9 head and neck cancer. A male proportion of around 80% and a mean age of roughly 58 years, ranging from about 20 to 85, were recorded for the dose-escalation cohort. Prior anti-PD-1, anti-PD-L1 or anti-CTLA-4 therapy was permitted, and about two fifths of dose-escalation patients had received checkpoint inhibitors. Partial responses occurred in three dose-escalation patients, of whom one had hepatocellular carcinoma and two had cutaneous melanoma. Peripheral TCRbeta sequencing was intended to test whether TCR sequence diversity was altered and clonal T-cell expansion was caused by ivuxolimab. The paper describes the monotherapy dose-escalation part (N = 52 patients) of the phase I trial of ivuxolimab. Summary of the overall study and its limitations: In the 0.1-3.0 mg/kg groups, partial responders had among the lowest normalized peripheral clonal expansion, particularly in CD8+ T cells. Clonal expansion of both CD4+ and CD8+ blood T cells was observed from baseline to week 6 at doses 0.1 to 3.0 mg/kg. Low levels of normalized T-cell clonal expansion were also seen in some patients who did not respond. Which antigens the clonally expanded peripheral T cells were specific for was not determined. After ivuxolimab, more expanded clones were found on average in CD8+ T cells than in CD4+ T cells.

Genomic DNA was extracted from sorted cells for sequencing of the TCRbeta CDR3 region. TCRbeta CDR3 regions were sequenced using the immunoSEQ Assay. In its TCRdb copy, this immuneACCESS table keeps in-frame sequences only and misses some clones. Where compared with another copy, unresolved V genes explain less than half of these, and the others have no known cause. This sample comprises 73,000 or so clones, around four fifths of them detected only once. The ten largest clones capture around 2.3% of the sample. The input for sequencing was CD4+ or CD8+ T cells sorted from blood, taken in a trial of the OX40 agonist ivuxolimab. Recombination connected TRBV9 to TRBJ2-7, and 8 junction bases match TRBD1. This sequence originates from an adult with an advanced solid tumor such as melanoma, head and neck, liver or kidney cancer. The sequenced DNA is TGTGCCAGCAGCGTACAGACAGGGGATGCCTACGAGCAGTACTTC. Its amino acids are CASSVQTGDAYEQYF.